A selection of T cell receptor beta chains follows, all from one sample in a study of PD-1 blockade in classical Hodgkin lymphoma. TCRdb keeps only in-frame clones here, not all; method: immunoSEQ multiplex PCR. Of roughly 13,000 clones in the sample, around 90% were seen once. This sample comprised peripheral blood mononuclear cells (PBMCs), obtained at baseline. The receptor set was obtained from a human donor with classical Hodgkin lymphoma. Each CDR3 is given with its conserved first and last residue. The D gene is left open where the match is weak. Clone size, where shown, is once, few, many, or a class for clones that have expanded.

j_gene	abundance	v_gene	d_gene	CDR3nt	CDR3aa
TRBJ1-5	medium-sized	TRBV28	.	TGTGCCAGCAGTTTATGGATGGGACAAACCCGCAATCAGCCCCAGCATTTT	CASSLWMGQTRNQPQHF
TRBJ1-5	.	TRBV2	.	TGTGCCAGCAGCGAAATGAAGAGGGATCAGCCCCAGCATTTT	CASSEMKRDQPQHF
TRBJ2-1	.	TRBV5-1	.	TGCGCCAGCAGCTTGCCCAGGGGATCGGGAGAGCAGTTCTTC	CASSLPRGSGEQFF
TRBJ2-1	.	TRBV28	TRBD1	TGTGCCAGCAGAATACAGGGGGCCCGAGGTGAGCAGTTCTTC	CASRIQGARGEQFF
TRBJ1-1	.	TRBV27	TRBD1	TGTGCCAGCAAGGGGGCGCTGAGGACTGAAGCTTTCTTT	CASKGALRTEAFF
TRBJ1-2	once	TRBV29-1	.	TGCAGCGTTGTGGACGGTTATGACTACACCTTC	CSVVDGYDYTF
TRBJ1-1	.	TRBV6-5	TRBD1	TGTGCCAGCAGTTACTCGAGGGGGCTTAGGACTGAAGCTTTCTTT	CASSYSRGLRTEAFF
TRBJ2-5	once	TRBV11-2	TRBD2	TGTGCCAGCAGCTTTAGACCCCGGGGGGTCCAAGAGACCCAGTACTTC	CASSFRPRGVQETQYF
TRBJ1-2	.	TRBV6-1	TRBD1	TGTGCCAGCAGTGCGACAGGGCATGGCTACACCTTC	CASSATGHGYTF
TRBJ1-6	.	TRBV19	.	TGTGCCAGTAGTATAAAGTATAATAATTCACCCCTCCACTTT	CASSIKYNNSPLHF
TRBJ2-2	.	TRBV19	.	TGTGCCAGTAACTATTCACCCACCGGGGAGCTGTTTTTT	CASNYSPTGELFF
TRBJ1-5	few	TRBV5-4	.	TGTGCCAGCAGCTTCGGGGGATTAAGCAATCAGCCCCAGCATTTT	CASSFGGLSNQPQHF
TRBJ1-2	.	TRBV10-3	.	TGTGCCATCAGTGAGTCGAGGGGGTCCAACTATGGCTACACCTTC	CAISESRGSNYGYTF
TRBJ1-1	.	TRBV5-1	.	TGCGCCAGCAGCTTGGCCAGCGGGGGGAACACTGAAGCTTTCTTT	CASSLASGGNTEAFF
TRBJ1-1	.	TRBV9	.	TGTGCCAGCAGCGTGGGCGAATCTTTCGAAGCTTTCTTT	CASSVGESFEAFF
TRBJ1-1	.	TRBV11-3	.	TGTGCCAGCAGCTTAGCATGGCCAGGCTATGAAGCTTTCTTT	CASSLAWPGYEAFF
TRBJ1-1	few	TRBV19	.	TGTGCCAGTAGCCTCGAGCGGTCTGGGACTGAAGCTTTCTTT	CASSLERSGTEAFF
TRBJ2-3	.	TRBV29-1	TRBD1	TGCAGCGCTCCCTGGACAGGGCGCAGCACAGATACGCAGTATTTT	CSAPWTGRSTDTQYF
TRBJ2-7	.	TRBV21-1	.	TGTGCCAGCAGCCCACCCGGGAGGAACTACGAGCAGTACTTC	CASSPPGRNYEQYF
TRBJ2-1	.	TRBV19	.	TGTGCCAGTAGTATTACAGGAATAGGGGCCTACAATGAGCAGTTCTTC	CASSITGIGAYNEQFF
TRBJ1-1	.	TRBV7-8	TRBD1	TGTGCCAGCAGTTATACCGGGACAGGAGCTTTCTTT	CASSYTGTGAFF
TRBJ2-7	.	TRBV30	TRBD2	TGTGCCTGGAGTGGGGGCTCTACGGGACTAGCGGGAGGGAGCTCCTACGAGCAGTACTTC	CAWSGGSTGLAGGSSYEQYF
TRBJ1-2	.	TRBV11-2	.	TGTGCCAGCAGCACCAGGGAGGGCTATGGCTACACCTTC	CASSTREGYGYTF
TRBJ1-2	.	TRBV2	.	TGTGCCAGCACGTCTCCGGAGGACTACACCTTC	CASTSPEDYTF
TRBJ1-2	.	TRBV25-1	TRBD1	TGTGCCAGCAGTGAGACTGCAGGGGGCTGGAGCTATGGCTACACCTTC	CASSETAGGWSYGYTF
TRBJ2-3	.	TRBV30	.	TGTGCCTGGAGTTGGGCCGGCACAGATACGCAGTATTTT	CAWSWAGTDTQYF
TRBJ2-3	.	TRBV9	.	TGTGCCAGCAGCGTAGATGCAGGGGCAGATACGCAGTATTTT	CASSVDAGADTQYF
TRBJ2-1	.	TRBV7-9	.	TGTGCCAGCAGCTTAGGCAATGAGCAGTTCTTC	CASSLGNEQFF
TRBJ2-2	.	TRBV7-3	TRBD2	TGTGCCAGCGCACTAGCGGGGCCGAACACCGGGGAGCTGTTTTTT	CASALAGPNTGELFF
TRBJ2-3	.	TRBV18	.	TGTGCCAGCTCACCCGCCAGCCGGACGCAGTATTTT	CASSPASRTQYF
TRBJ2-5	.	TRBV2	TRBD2	TGTGCCAGCAGACAAGGACTAGCGGGAGTTCAAGAGACCCAGTACTTC	CASRQGLAGVQETQYF
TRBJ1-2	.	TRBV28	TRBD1	TGTGCCAGCAGTTCATATACCGGGACAGGGAACTATGGCTACACCTTC	CASSSYTGTGNYGYTF
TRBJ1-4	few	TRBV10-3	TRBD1	TGTGCCATCACCCCGGGACAGGGTGAAAAACTGTTTTTT	CAITPGQGEKLFF
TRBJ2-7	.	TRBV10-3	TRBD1	TGTGCCATCAGTGAAGCCGGGACAGGCACCTACGAGCAGTACTTC	CAISEAGTGTYEQYF
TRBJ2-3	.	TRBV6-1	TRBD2	TGTGCCAGCAGTGAAAATGGTGGGGGGGGTAGCACAGATACGCAGTATTTT	CASSENGGGGSTDTQYF
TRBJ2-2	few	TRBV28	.	TGTGCCAGCAGTTCCCCCGGCGAGGGGGTCGGGGAGCTGTTTTTT	CASSSPGEGVGELFF
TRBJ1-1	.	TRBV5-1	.	TGCGCCAGCAGCTTGAGAAGAGACAGGAACACTGAAGCTTTCTTT	CASSLRRDRNTEAFF
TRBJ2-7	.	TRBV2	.	TGTGCCAGCAGTCTCGACCGATCCTACGAGCAGTACTTC	CASSLDRSYEQYF
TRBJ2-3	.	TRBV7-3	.	TGTGCCAGCAGCAGAGGCTGGACAGATACGCAGTATTTT	CASSRGWTDTQYF
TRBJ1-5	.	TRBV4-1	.	TGCGCCAGCAGCCAAGTACGCCAGGGGAAACAGCCCCAGCATTTT	CASSQVRQGKQPQHF
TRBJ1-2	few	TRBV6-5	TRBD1	TGTGCCAGCAGTTACTCGACAGGGGGGTATGGCTACACCTTC	CASSYSTGGYGYTF
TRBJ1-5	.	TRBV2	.	TGTGCCAGCAGTGATAATCAGCCCCAGCATTTT	CASSDNQPQHF
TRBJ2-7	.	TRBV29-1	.	TGCAGCGTTGGGGGCGGGCGGAGCGGGTCCTACGAGCAGTACTTC	CSVGGGRSGSYEQYF
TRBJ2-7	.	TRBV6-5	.	TGTGCCAGCAGAAGGACACCTACCTACGAGCAGTACTTC	CASRRTPTYEQYF
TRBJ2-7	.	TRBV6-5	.	TGTGCCAGCAGGGAGGGGAGTTCCTACGAGCAGTACTTC	CASREGSSYEQYF
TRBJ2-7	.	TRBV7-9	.	TGTGCCAGCAGCTTAGGTAACGGGGAGCAGTACTTC	CASSLGNGEQYF
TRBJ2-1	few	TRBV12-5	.	TGTGCTAGTGGTTTGGACCCAGGGTCAGGCTTAAATGAGCAGTTCTTC	CASGLDPGSGLNEQFF
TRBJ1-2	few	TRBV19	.	TGTGCCAGTAGTAGGTTCGAGGTAGGACACTATGGCTACACCTTC	CASSRFEVGHYGYTF
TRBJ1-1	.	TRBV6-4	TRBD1	TGTGCCAGCAGTGCCCTACAGGGGAGCACTGAAGCTTTCTTT	CASSALQGSTEAFF
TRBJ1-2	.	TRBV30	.	TGTGCCTGGAGCCTAGGGGAGGGTTACTATGGCTACACCTTC	CAWSLGEGYYGYTF
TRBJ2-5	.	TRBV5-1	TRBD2	TGCGCCAGCAGCCCCGGGACTAGGGGGTCCCAGTACTTC	CASSPGTRGSQYF
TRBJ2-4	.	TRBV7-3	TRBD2	TGTGCCAGCAGCTTATACCCCGGGGCTAGCGGGGGATTGTCCAAAAACATTCAGTACTTC	CASSLYPGASGGLSKNIQYF
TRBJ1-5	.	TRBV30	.	TGTGCCTGGAGTGGGGTGGATCAGCCCCAGCATTTT	CAWSGVDQPQHF
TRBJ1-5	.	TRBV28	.	TGTGCCAGCAGTTTATTTGCAGACTATAGCAATCAGCCCCAGCATTTT	CASSLFADYSNQPQHF
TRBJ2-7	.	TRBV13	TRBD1	TGTGCCAGCAGCTTAGCCGGGACAGCCTACGAGCAGTACTTC	CASSLAGTAYEQYF
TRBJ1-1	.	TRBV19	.	TGTGCCAGTAGTATGATTTCGGGTTACACTGAAGCTTTCTTT	CASSMISGYTEAFF
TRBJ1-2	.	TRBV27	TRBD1	TGTGCCAGCAGTTCTCTCGGGACAGGGGGCTATGGCTACACCTTC	CASSSLGTGGYGYTF
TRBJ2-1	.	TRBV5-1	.	TGCGCCAGCAGGGGCGAAGGCAATGAGCAGTTCTTC	CASRGEGNEQFF
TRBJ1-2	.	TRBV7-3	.	TGTGCCAGCAGCTTTTCAGCGGGCTCTGGCTACACCTTC	CASSFSAGSGYTF
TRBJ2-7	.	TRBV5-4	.	TGTGCCAGCAGCTTGGTAGGGGGTTCCCACGAGCAGTACTTC	CASSLVGGSHEQYF